This TCR beta chain was observed in a study of blood T cell repertoires in COVID-19. Study-level background: Some COVID-19 samples were acute and others convalescent; all came from the United States, Italy and Spain.

Clones were read by immunoSEQ multiplex PCR, and TCRdb kept only the in-frame ones, dropping some. Of 250,000 to 400,000 clones listed, more than 75% were seen once; the top ten hold approximately 5.3%. The CDR3 has 15 amino acids. V lost 6 bases and J lost 5; bases outside the gene matches: 9. Assignments of participants to cohorts depended upon their own reported clinical history. Sequenced sample: PBMCs or T cells enriched from blood (not recorded which). The sequence derives from a woman aged 30 to 39 who had recovered from COVID-19. V is TRBV6-7 and J is TRBJ2-7; 11 bases map to TRBD1. TRBV6-7 is known as an ORF, though its function is uncertain. CDR3 residues: CASRGPGQGVNEQYF. The CDR3 nucleotides read TGTGCCAGCAGAGGACCGGGACAGGGGGTCAACGAGCAGTACTTC.